A single sample is the source of the 13 T cell receptor beta chains below, sequenced in a study of T cells in Graves' hyperthyroidism and ophthalmopathy. Amplification of TCR beta CDR3 regions was performed using RNA transcripts as template. RT-PCR in the first round (using the HTBI primer set) targeted the TCR CDR3. TCRdb used MiXCR to reprocess the multiplex PCR reads, holding one entry per CDR3 protein. The profile shows more than 300,000 distinct CDR3 sequences, under 20% of them singletons. Sequencing was performed on blood. The origin of the receptors is a man between 18 and 35 years old with Graves' ophthalmopathy.

Remarks on this clonotype: A read error may account for a junction end that differs from germline. This chain connects TRBV5-1 to TRBJ1-1, with 8 bases matching TRBD1. Germline loops: CDR1 SGHRS, CDR2 YFSETQ. The CDR3 has 15 residues. The CDR3 DNA sequence: TGCGCCAGCAGCTCCAGGACAGGGAGGAACGCTGAAGCTTTCTTT. It specifies CASSSRTGRNAEAFF.

This clonotype was counted at least ten times. The chain combines TRBV6-2 or TRBV6-3 with TRBJ2-2; 9 positions agree with TRBD1. Germline loops: CDR1 MNHEY, CDR2 SVGEGT. The CDR3 runs to 20 residues. J was trimmed by 1 base and V by 2 bases; bases with no gene match: 14. CDR3 residues: CASSYAGQGLLVKNTGELFF. The CDR3, as DNA: TGTGCCAGCAGTTACGCGGGACAGGGCCTTCTCGTGAAGAACACCGGGGAGCTGTTTTTT.

This clonotype was detected many times. This chain links TRBV2 with TRBJ1-1, with D hard to call. V dropped 5 bases and J dropped 5 bases, with 12 bases sitting between them. CDR3 size: 13 residues. Per the germline V gene, CDR1 is SNHLY and CDR2 is FYNNEI. DNA of the CDR3: TGTGCCAGCAGTTCGGATCAGAGGACTGAAGCTTTCTTT. Translating gives CASSSDQRTEAFF.

At least ten counts were recorded for this clonotype. CDR3 bases: TGTGCCAGCAGAGAATCCGGGACAGGGTACCGCGAGCAGTACTTC. It encodes CASRESGTGYREQYF. The rearrangement uses TRBV28 and TRBJ2-7, with TRBD1 identical over 9 bases. V shed 6 bases, J shed 6 bases, and the junction held 12 bases outside the gene matches. The germline CDR1 and CDR2 sequences are MDHEN and SYDVKM. The CDR3 sequence is 15 residues long.

This clonotype was seen repeatedly, ten times or more. V is TRBV20-1 and J is TRBJ2-5; possible D gene TRBD1, 6 bases. The CDR3 spans 12 residues. Trimming took off 7 bases at V and 1 base at J, with 10 bases between the two ends. CDR1 and CDR2 from the germline V gene are DFQATT and SNEGSKA (reference sequence). CDR3: CSGGTPQETQYF. CDR3 nucleotides: TGCAGTGGGGGGACACCCCAAGAGACCCAGTACTTC.

This clonotype has a count of ten or more. This chain joins TRBV24-1 and TRBJ1-2; TRBD1 aligns across 8 bases. The CDR3 is 15 residues long. The junction had 7 bases not matched to a gene; V was cut back by 3 bases and J by 5 bases. CDR1 and CDR2 (germline): KGHDR, SFDVKD. The CDR3 is CATSDPGTGTYGYTF. The CDR3 DNA is TGTGCCACCAGTGATCCCGGGACAGGAACGTATGGCTACACCTTC.

This clonotype turned up a few times. This chain connects TRBV4-1 to TRBJ2-3; the D gene could be TRBD1 or TRBD2 (5 bases each). V was cut by 6 bases and J by 0 bases, with 13 bases left in between. The CDR3 has 15 amino acids. Germline V CDR1 and CDR2: MGHRA, YSYEKL. CDR3 sequence: CASRHTGTSTDTQYF. CDR3 bases: TGCGCCAGCAGACATACCGGGACGAGCACAGATACGCAGTATTTT.

Many counts were recorded for this clonotype. The chain couples TRBV18 to TRBJ1-1; D is uncertain. The length of the CDR3 is 13 residues. V was shortened by 3 bases and J by 8 bases, with 13 bases between the two germline ends. Per germline, CDR1 KGHSH and CDR2 LQKENI. CDR3 sequence (DNA): TGTGCCAGCTCACCTGGGCTCGAGACAGAAGCTTTCTTT. Residues: CASSPGLETEAFF.

This rearrangement joins TRBV2 to TRBJ1-1; D might be TRBD1 (6 bases). The CDR3 loop spans 14 amino acids. V lost 1 base, J lost 7 bases, and 13 bases lay in between. The germline V gene has CDR1 SNHLY and CDR2 FYNNEI. The CDR3 reads CASSEVDGGLEAFF. CDR3 DNA: TGTGCCAGCAGTGAAGTGGACGGGGGGCTTGAAGCTTTCTTT.

Many counts were recorded for this clonotype. The V call is TRBV3-1, the J call TRBJ1-5; 8 bases align to TRBD1. V lost 8 bases, J lost 0 bases, and 6 bases stayed unmatched. The CDR3 length is 15 residues. The germline gives CDR1 LGHDT, CDR2 YNNKEL (reference sequence). CDR3 sequence: CASGQGPNSNQPQHF. The CDR3 DNA reads TGTGCCAGCGGACAGGGACCGAATAGCAATCAGCCCCAGCATTTT.

The chain couples TRBV7-9 to TRBJ2-7; D uncertain. Trimming took 5 bases from V and 2 from J, leaving 10 bases between them. The germline gives CDR1 SEHNR, CDR2 FQNEAQ (reference sequence). The CDR3 contains 13 residues. Written as DNA, the CDR3 is TGTGCCAGCAGCCCTCAACCCCCCTACGAGCAGTACTTC. It is translated as CASSPQPPYEQYF.

This clonotype is large. The rearrangement joins TRBV2 to TRBJ1-6, with 10 bases identical to TRBD1. Germline V gene data show CDR1 as SNHLY and CDR2 as FYNNEI. The V gene end was trimmed by 3 bases and the J gene end by 2 bases; junction bases not matched to a gene: 4. The CDR3 is made up of 17 amino acids. The CDR3 protein is CASSDGTGATYNSPLHF. The CDR3 nucleotides are TGTGCCAGCAGTGACGGGACAGGGGCCACCTATAATTCACCCCTCCACTTT.

In its sample, this clonotype was seen once. Likely a read error: the CDR3 ends without its conserved phenylalanine or tryptophan. The gene calls are TRBV2 and TRBJ2-3; 9 positions agree with TRBD2. Losses at the gene ends were 9 bases for V and 0 bases for J; bases not matched to a gene: 7. CDR3 length: 15 amino acids. Germline loops: CDR1 SNHLY, CDR2 FYNNEI. The CDR3 loop is CARSRGGSSTDTQYS. DNA of the CDR3: TGTGCCAGGTCGCGGGGGGGGTCTAGCACAGATACGCAGTATTCT.